The 9 T cell receptor beta chains below were found in one sample sequenced in a study of cytomegalovirus exposure and HLA in healthy donors (dated by TCRdb to between 2016 and 2019). Preparation of the library involved the immunoSEQ multiplex PCR assay. For the multiplex PCR, a mixture combining 60 forward primers for TCR Vbeta segments and 13 reverse primers for TCR Jbeta segments was used. TCRdb stores this immuneACCESS table with in-frame sequences only. Part of the clones is absent; in the studies checked, under half of the shortfall reflects unresolved V genes, and no reason is known for the rest. The table for this sample lists about 220,000 clones; roughly 83% of them were counted only once. The top ten hold roughly 0.66% of the sample. The sequenced material came from PBMCs. The receptors come from a boy younger than 10 in good health and CMV-seronegative.

The chain is built from TRBV2 and TRBJ1-3; D might be TRBD1 (5 bases). V shed 4 bases and J shed 0 bases, with 10 bases lying between them. Germline CDR1 SNHLY, CDR2 FYNNEI. This CDR3 region has 15 residues. The CDR3 loop reads CASSGGAASGNTIYF. CDR3 nucleotides: TGTGCCAGCAGTGGTGGGGCAGCCTCTGGAAACACCATATATTTT.

The chain uses TRBV9 and TRBJ2-5; D is possibly TRBD2 (7 bases). Germline lookup yields CDR1 SGDLS and CDR2 YYNGEE. Between the trimmed V and J ends, which lost 3 bases and 1 base, there was a span of 10 bases. CDR3 length: 14 amino acids. In nucleotides, the CDR3 is TGTGCCAGCAGCGCGGGGGGCCTCCAAGAGACCCAGTACTTC. Amino acids: CASSAGGLQETQYF.

In DNA, the CDR3 is TGTGCCAGCAGCTTGTCGCGGGAGGGTAAGGACGAGCAGTACTTC. This translates into CASSLSREGKDEQYF. The chain employs TRBV5-6 and TRBJ2-7; 9 bases line up with TRBD2. From germline, CDR1 is SGHDT and CDR2 YYEEEE. The CDR3 is 15 residues long. Unmatched junction bases numbered 7, after V lost 1 base and J lost 5 bases.

The rearrangement uses TRBV6-1 and TRBJ1-6; 9 bases fit TRBD1. CDR1 is MNHNS and CDR2 is SASEGT in the germline V gene. CDR3 length: 14 residues. Unmatched junction bases numbered 2, after V lost 5 bases and J lost 6 bases. Written as DNA, the CDR3 is TGTGCCAGCAGTTTGGGACAGGGTAATTCACCCCTCCACTTT. As protein: CASSLGQGNSPLHF.

This rearrangement joins TRBV5-6 to TRBJ1-2, with 7 bases matching TRBD1. V lost 4 bases to trimming and J lost 5 bases; unmatched junction nucleotides: 14. The CDR3 loop spans 16 amino acids. Germline CDR1 and CDR2: SGHDT and YYEEEE. CDR3 in DNA: TGTGCCAGCAGCCCTTCGCCGGGACAGCGTTTATATGGCTACACCTTC. Amino acids: CASSPSPGQRLYGYTF.

This chain links TRBV10-3 with TRBJ1-5; 8 bases align to TRBD1. CDR3 size: 14 residues. The ends lost 3 bases at V and 4 bases at J; junction bases unmatched: 2. Germline loops: CDR1 ENHRY, CDR2 SYGVKD. CDR3 amino acids: CAISDDRGNQPQHF. The CDR3 region has the DNA TGTGCCATCAGTGACGACAGGGGAAATCAGCCCCAGCATTTT.

This clone was observed a few times. This chain connects TRBV5-6 to TRBJ2-7; weak D call: TRBD2 (6 bases). This CDR3 contains 14 residues. Germline CDR1 and CDR2: SGHDT and YYEEEE. The V and J ends lost 4 bases and 3 bases respectively, with 14 bases between them. CDR3 amino acids: CASSPGRGIYEQYF. Written as DNA, the CDR3 is TGTGCCAGCAGCCCTGGACGGGGGATCTACGAGCAGTACTTC.

The gene calls are TRBV29-1 and TRBJ2-1, with TRBD1 identical over 7 bases. V was pared by 0 bases and J by 1 base, with 6 bases of the junction left unmatched. There are 16 residues in the CDR3. CDR1 is SQVTM and CDR2 is ANQGSEA in the germline V gene. The CDR3 DNA is TGCAGCGTTGAAGATCTACAGGGGTTATCCTACAATGAGCAGTTCTTC. As protein: CSVEDLQGLSYNEQFF.

The chain combines TRBV11-2 with TRBJ1-1; no definite D call. V was shortened by 3 bases and J by 1 base, with 12 bases between the two germline ends. The CDR3 loop spans 15 amino acids. Germline V lookup: CDR1 SGHAT, CDR2 FQNNGV. DNA for the CDR3: TGTGCCAGCAGCTTTAATGGAGGGTGGAACACTGAAGCTTTCTTT. Protein product: CASSFNGGWNTEAFF. Full variable domain (outside the CDR3, taken from reference TRBV11-2 and TRBJ1-1): EAGVAQSPRYKIIEKRQSVAFWCNPISGHATLYWYQQILGQGPKLLIQFQNNGVVDDSQLPKDRFSAERLKGVDSTLKIQPAKLEDSAVYLCASSFNGGWNTEAFFGQGTRLTVV.